This entry features one T cell receptor (beta chain) sequence. The data were obtained in a study of blood T cell repertoires in COVID-19. Study summary: Italy, Spain and the United States were the sources of the convalescent and acute COVID-19 samples. T cells, B-cell-depleted T cells, or PBMCs supplied cDNA or gDNA.

Original handling: For nucleated cells, counts were estimated from reference gene primer amplification. Profiled with immunoSEQ multiplex PCR; TCRdb holds only in-frame clones, not every one. V and J calls and clone size are copied from that table; D and trimming were computed from the DNA. The profile shows over 150,000 clones, approximately 81% of them singletons. V lost 8 bases and J lost 4, with 18 bases in between. The CDR3 consists of 15 residues. Per the germline V gene, CDR1 is MNHEY and CDR2 is SVGAGI. Input material: peripheral blood. This receptor was identified in a man aged 18-30 years with active or convalescent COVID-19. V is TRBV6-5 and J is TRBJ1-3, with D perhaps matching TRBD1 (6 bases). The CDR3 bases are TGTGCCAGCCTACAGGGCTACACGGTGGGAAACACCATATATTTT. Its translation is CASLQGYTVGNTIYF.